The following is a TCR beta chain sequence with its context. The data were taken from a study of blood T cell repertoires in COVID-19. Study context: COVID-19 samples, acute and convalescent, were from the United States, Italy and Spain. PBMCs, B-cell-depleted T cells, or T cells were the source of the cDNA or gDNA that made up the material.

Some clones are missing from TCRdb's copy, which holds only in-frame ones; the method was immunoSEQ multiplex PCR. The sample records some 88,000 clones, 65% to 90% being singletons. Trimming stripped 6 bases from V and 8 bases from J, with 22 bases between. This CDR3 spans 15 amino acids. Germline V CDR1 and CDR2: SEHNR, FQNEAQ (reference sequence). The chain uses TRBV7-9 and TRBJ2-5; the D gene is possibly TRBD1 (5 bases). This sequence originates from a man in his fifties or sixties with acute or convalescent COVID-19. Sequencing input: peripheral blood. The CDR3 sequence: CASRDRARPQETQYF. The CDR3, as DNA: TGTGCCAGCAGGGACCGAGCGAGACCACAGGAAACCCAGTACTTC. Based on the CDR3 plus reference TRBV7-9 and TRBJ2-5, the full variable domain is DTGVSQNPRHKITKRGQNVTFRCDPISEHNRLYWYRQTLGQGPEFLTYFQNEAQLEKSRLLSDRFSAERPKGSFSTLEIQRTEQGDSAMYLCASRDRARPQETQYFGPGTRLLVL.